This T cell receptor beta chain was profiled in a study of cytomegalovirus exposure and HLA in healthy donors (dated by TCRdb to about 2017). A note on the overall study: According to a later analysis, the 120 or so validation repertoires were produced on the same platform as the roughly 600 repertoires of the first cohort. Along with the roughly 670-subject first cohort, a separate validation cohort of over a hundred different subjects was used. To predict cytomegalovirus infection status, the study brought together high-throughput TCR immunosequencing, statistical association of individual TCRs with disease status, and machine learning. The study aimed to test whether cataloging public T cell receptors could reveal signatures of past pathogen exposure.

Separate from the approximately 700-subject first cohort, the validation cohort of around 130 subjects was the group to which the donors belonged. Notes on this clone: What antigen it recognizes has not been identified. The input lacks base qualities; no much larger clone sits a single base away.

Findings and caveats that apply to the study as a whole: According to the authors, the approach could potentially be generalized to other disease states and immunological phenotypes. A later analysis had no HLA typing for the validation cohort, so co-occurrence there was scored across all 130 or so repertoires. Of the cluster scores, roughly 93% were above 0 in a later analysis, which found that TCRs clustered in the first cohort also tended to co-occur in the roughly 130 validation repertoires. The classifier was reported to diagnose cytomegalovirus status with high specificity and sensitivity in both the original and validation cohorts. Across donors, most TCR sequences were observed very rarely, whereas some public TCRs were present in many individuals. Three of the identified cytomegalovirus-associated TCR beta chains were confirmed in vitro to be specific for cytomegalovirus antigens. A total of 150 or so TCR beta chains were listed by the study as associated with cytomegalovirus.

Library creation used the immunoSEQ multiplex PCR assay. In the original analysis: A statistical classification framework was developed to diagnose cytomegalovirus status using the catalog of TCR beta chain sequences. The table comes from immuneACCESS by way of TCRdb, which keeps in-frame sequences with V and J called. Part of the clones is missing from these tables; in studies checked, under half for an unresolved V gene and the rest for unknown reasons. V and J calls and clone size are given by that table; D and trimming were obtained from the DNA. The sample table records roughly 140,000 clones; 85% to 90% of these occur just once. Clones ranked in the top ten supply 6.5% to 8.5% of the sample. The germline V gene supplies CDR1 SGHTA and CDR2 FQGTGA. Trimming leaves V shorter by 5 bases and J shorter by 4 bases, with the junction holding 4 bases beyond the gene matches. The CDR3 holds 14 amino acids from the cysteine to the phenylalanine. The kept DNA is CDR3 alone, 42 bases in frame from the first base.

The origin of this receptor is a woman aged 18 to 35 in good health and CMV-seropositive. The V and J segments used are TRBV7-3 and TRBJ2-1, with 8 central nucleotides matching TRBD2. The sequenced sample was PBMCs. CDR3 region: CASSPSGYYNEQFF. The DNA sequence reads TGTGCCAGCAGCCCTAGCGGGTATTACAATGAGCAGTTCTTC.